There are a few counts of the clone carrying this TCR beta chain. Time point defined: newly diagnosed GD, antithyroid drugs for less than 3 months. There was RNA extracted from PBMCs, and the TCR library was made from it. The sample belongs to a study of regulatory T cells in long-lasting Graves disease. Per germline, CDR1 SGHRS and CDR2 YFSETQ. Trimming cost V 1 base and J 4 bases; bases outside gene matches: 6. This CDR3 is built from 18 residues. Arm-PCR of CDR3 regions and iRepertoire HTBI primers were the basis on which TCR beta libraries were built. One entry per CDR3 protein results from TCRdb running MiXCR on the multiplex PCR reads. The sample lists roughly 350,000 distinct CDR3 sequences, approximately 16% seen once, with roughly 30% in the top ten. The sample was also linked to a second study, of T cells in Graves' hyperthyroidism and ophthalmopathy.

This receptor was obtained from a man aged 40-49 years with Graves disease. This rearrangement joins TRBV5-1 to TRBJ2-6; TRBD1 aligns across 12 bases. Sequences were derived from peripheral blood mononuclear cells (PBMCs), sampled at new diagnosis, from a patient treated with antithyroid drugs. The CDR3 region has the DNA TGCGCCAGCAGCTTGCGTGGGACAGGGGGCTCCGGGGCCAACGTCCTGACTTTC. This encodes CASSLRGTGGSGANVLTF.